Below, 2 T cell receptor beta chains from the same sample are listed, as sequenced in a study of T cell responses to AZD1222 COVID-19 vaccine (dated by TCRdb to the early 2020s). The time point tag for this specimen amounts to: baseline before first vaccination. Libraries were made using the immunoSEQ multiplex PCR assay. Drawn from immuneACCESS, this table holds only the in-frame rearrangements with V and J called that TCRdb kept. Clones are partly lost; checked studies trace under half to an unresolved V gene and leave the rest unexplained. The record for this sample contains over 140,000 clones. Of the sample, 2% to 2.5% is held by the ten largest clones. Specimen: peripheral blood. The receptors were sampled from an adult in good health.

The chain has TRBV5-1 and TRBJ2-7; D possibly corresponds to TRBD1 (6 bases). The CDR3 is 16 amino acids. V lost 3 bases to trimming and J lost 3 bases, with 19 bases between them. CDR1 is SGHRS and CDR2 is YFSETQ in the germline V gene. The CDR3 region is CASSSEGGPYYYEQYF. CDR3 in DNA: TGCGCCAGCAGCTCGGAAGGGGGTCCCTACTACTACGAGCAGTACTTC.

This sequence joins TRBV5-1 and TRBJ2-2, with no clear D. Looked up from germline, CDR1 is SGHRS and CDR2 is YFSETQ. The CDR3 loop spans 16 amino acids. V was clipped by 2 bases and J by 2 bases, with 13 bases between them. The CDR3 region is CASSLGVSTNTGELFF. DNA of the CDR3: TGCGCCAGCAGCTTAGGTGTCTCAACAAACACCGGGGAGCTGTTTTTT.